The rows below give T cell receptor beta chains drawn from one sample of a study of blood T cell repertoires in COVID-19. The table came from immunoSEQ multiplex PCR; TCRdb's copy has only in-frame clones and leaves some out. The table lists hundreds of thousands of clones, around 90% of them singletons. The source material was PBMCs or T cells enriched from blood (not recorded which). The origin of the receptors is a woman aged 55-70 years in a cohort exposed to, infected with or recovered from COVID-19 (not recorded which). Both conserved end residues are part of each CDR3. D genes are given only for firm matches. A row's size may be missing; if present it is once, few, many or a size class.

v_gene: TRBV7-6; j_gene: TRBJ1-4; abundance: -; d_gene: -; CDR3aa: CASSLRWGQINEKLFF; CDR3nt: TGTGCCAGCAGCTTGCGTTGGGGGCAAATTAATGAAAAACTGTTTTTT
v_gene: TRBV24-1; j_gene: TRBJ2-3; abundance: -; d_gene: -; CDR3aa: CATSDRGAGPDTQYF; CDR3nt: TGTGCCACCAGTGACCGAGGTGCGGGTCCAGATACGCAGTATTTT
v_gene: TRBV6-5; j_gene: TRBJ1-4; abundance: -; d_gene: -; CDR3aa: CASSLTGDPEKLFF; CDR3nt: TGTGCCAGCAGTCTGACAGGCGATCCTGAAAAACTGTTTTTT
v_gene: TRBV5-1; j_gene: TRBJ2-1; abundance: few; d_gene: TRBD2; CDR3aa: CASSREGYEQFF; CDR3nt: TGCGCCAGCAGCCGGGAGGGGTATGAGCAGTTCTTC
v_gene: TRBV12-3/TRBV12-4; j_gene: TRBJ2-7; abundance: -; d_gene: -; CDR3aa: CASTSPGTYEQYF; CDR3nt: TGTGCCAGCACATCACCAGGGACCTACGAGCAGTACTTC
v_gene: TRBV25-1; j_gene: TRBJ2-3; abundance: -; d_gene: TRBD2; CDR3aa: CASSENRGLAGGAQYF; CDR3nt: TGTGCCAGCAGTGAAAATCGGGGCCTAGCGGGGGGGGCCCAGTATTTT
v_gene: TRBV28; j_gene: TRBJ2-3; abundance: -; d_gene: TRBD1; CDR3aa: CASSLYRRGGQGTDTQYF; CDR3nt: TGTGCCAGCAGTTTATACAGGAGGGGGGGACAGGGAACAGATACGCAGTATTTT
v_gene: TRBV28; j_gene: TRBJ1-3; abundance: -; d_gene: TRBD1; CDR3aa: CASSLQGAGNTIYF; CDR3nt: TGTGCCAGCAGTTTACAGGGGGCTGGAAACACCATATATTTT
v_gene: TRBV28; j_gene: TRBJ2-6; abundance: -; d_gene: -; CDR3aa: CASSSTQGWGANVLTF; CDR3nt: TGTGCCAGCAGTTCCACCCAGGGGTGGGGGGCCAACGTCCTGACTTTC
v_gene: TRBV5-1; j_gene: TRBJ1-1; abundance: -; d_gene: TRBD1; CDR3aa: CASSPGTVSGTEAFF; CDR3nt: TGCGCCAGCAGCCCGGGGACAGTAAGCGGCACTGAAGCTTTCTTT
v_gene: TRBV5-1; j_gene: TRBJ2-7; abundance: few; d_gene: TRBD2; CDR3aa: CASSSTSGSYEQYF; CDR3nt: TGCGCCAGCAGCTCGACTAGCGGGAGCTACGAGCAGTACTTC
v_gene: TRBV28; j_gene: TRBJ1-1; abundance: -; d_gene: -; CDR3aa: CASSLSGNTEAFF; CDR3nt: TGTGCCAGCAGTTTATCGGGGAACACTGAAGCTTTCTTT
v_gene: TRBV7-8; j_gene: TRBJ2-3; abundance: once; d_gene: -; CDR3aa: CASSTWGVTDTQYF; CDR3nt: TGTGCCAGCAGCACCTGGGGAGTAACAGATACGCAGTATTTT
v_gene: TRBV24-1; j_gene: TRBJ2-1; abundance: -; d_gene: TRBD1; CDR3aa: CATSDAGQGSDEQFF; CDR3nt: TGTGCCACCAGTGATGCGGGACAGGGATCGGATGAGCAGTTCTTC
v_gene: TRBV7-2; j_gene: TRBJ2-3; abundance: -; d_gene: -; CDR3aa: CASSLSEDTQYF; CDR3nt: TGTGCCAGCAGCTTATCGGAGGATACGCAGTATTTT
v_gene: TRBV3-1/TRBV3-2; j_gene: TRBJ2-7; abundance: -; d_gene: TRBD2; CDR3aa: CASSRGLAGSYEQYF; CDR3nt: TGTGCCAGCAGCCGAGGACTAGCGGGTTCCTACGAGCAGTACTTC
v_gene: TRBV3-1/TRBV3-2; j_gene: TRBJ2-3; abundance: -; d_gene: TRBD2; CDR3aa: CASSQAAGKDTQYF; CDR3nt: TGTGCCAGCAGCCAAGCAGCGGGAAAAGATACGCAGTATTTT
v_gene: TRBV12-3/TRBV12-4; j_gene: TRBJ1-2; abundance: -; d_gene: -; CDR3aa: CASSFDSPYGYTF; CDR3nt: TGTGCCAGCAGTTTTGACAGCCCTTATGGCTACACCTTC
v_gene: TRBV30; j_gene: TRBJ2-1; abundance: once; d_gene: TRBD1; CDR3aa: CAWRTRDRAYNEQFF; CDR3nt: TGTGCCTGGAGGACCCGGGACAGGGCGTACAATGAGCAGTTCTTC
v_gene: TRBV21-1; j_gene: TRBJ2-3; abundance: -; d_gene: -; CDR3aa: CASSRRGDRANPNPRTDTQYF; CDR3nt: TGTGCCAGCAGCCGCCGAGGGGACAGGGCGAACCCCAACCCGCGCACAGATACGCAGTATTTT
v_gene: TRBV28; j_gene: TRBJ2-2; abundance: few; d_gene: TRBD2; CDR3aa: CASRPSGTNTGELFF; CDR3nt: TGTGCCAGCAGGCCCAGCGGGACGAACACCGGGGAGCTGTTTTTT
v_gene: TRBV2; j_gene: TRBJ2-1; abundance: -; d_gene: TRBD2; CDR3aa: CAIRRAGSSYNEQFF; CDR3nt: TGTGCCATCCGAAGAGCGGGGAGCTCCTACAATGAGCAGTTCTTC
v_gene: TRBV7-7; j_gene: TRBJ2-7; abundance: -; d_gene: TRBD1; CDR3aa: CASSLSVGQVSFPDYEQYF; CDR3nt: TGTGCTAGCAGCTTATCGGTGGGACAGGTCTCCTTCCCCGACTACGAGCAGTACTTC
v_gene: TRBV19; j_gene: TRBJ2-1; abundance: -; d_gene: TRBD2; CDR3aa: CASSSPGLASYNEQFF; CDR3nt: TGTGCCAGTAGTTCCCCGGGACTAGCATCCTACAATGAGCAGTTCTTC
v_gene: TRBV28; j_gene: TRBJ2-6; abundance: -; d_gene: -; CDR3aa: CASSPTVRSGANVLTF; CDR3nt: TGTGCCAGCAGTCCGACAGTACGCTCTGGGGCCAACGTCCTGACTTTC
v_gene: TRBV14; j_gene: TRBJ2-5; abundance: -; d_gene: TRBD1; CDR3aa: CASSLYRGVGETQYF; CDR3nt: TGTGCCAGCAGCTTATACAGGGGAGTAGGGGAGACCCAGTACTTC
v_gene: TRBV29-1; j_gene: TRBJ2-3; abundance: -; d_gene: TRBD2; CDR3aa: CSVESGVAGSTDTQYF; CDR3nt: TGCAGCGTTGAATCGGGGGTAGCGGGGTCCACAGATACGCAGTATTTT
v_gene: TRBV27; j_gene: TRBJ2-7; abundance: -; d_gene: TRBD1; CDR3aa: CASSLKGQGYEQYF; CDR3nt: TGTGCCAGCAGTTTAAAGGGACAGGGCTACGAGCAGTACTTC
v_gene: TRBV7-2; j_gene: TRBJ2-1; abundance: -; d_gene: TRBD2; CDR3aa: CASSLTVATSGLNEQFF; CDR3nt: TGTGCCAGCAGCTTAACCGTCGCGACTAGCGGCCTCAATGAGCAGTTCTTC
v_gene: TRBV30; j_gene: TRBJ2-1; abundance: -; d_gene: TRBD2; CDR3aa: CAWSPGSGLYNEQFF; CDR3nt: TGTGCCTGGAGCCCGGGTAGCGGGCTCTACAATGAGCAGTTCTTC
v_gene: TRBV19; j_gene: TRBJ2-7; abundance: -; d_gene: TRBD1; CDR3aa: CASSIFPDRGSYEQYF; CDR3nt: TGTGCCAGTAGTATTTTCCCGGACAGGGGCTCCTACGAGCAGTACTTC
v_gene: TRBV6-5; j_gene: TRBJ2-7; abundance: -; d_gene: -; CDR3aa: CASRGDLGLYEQYF; CDR3nt: TGTGCCAGCAGGGGGGACTTGGGACTTTACGAGCAGTACTTC
v_gene: TRBV5-8; j_gene: TRBJ2-4; abundance: -; d_gene: -; CDR3aa: CASSSGVLAKNIQYF; CDR3nt: TGTGCCAGCAGCTCAGGGGTTCTAGCCAAAAACATTCAGTACTTC
v_gene: TRBV11-3; j_gene: TRBJ2-1; abundance: -; d_gene: TRBD2; CDR3aa: CASSASTSGGNNEQFF; CDR3nt: TGTGCCAGCAGCGCCTCGACTAGCGGGGGGAACAATGAGCAGTTCTTC
v_gene: TRBV9; j_gene: TRBJ1-2; abundance: -; d_gene: TRBD1; CDR3aa: CASSPDRGDYGYTF; CDR3nt: TGTGCCAGCAGTCCTGACAGGGGCGACTATGGCTACACCTTC
v_gene: TRBV5-1; j_gene: TRBJ2-5; abundance: -; d_gene: TRBD1; CDR3aa: CASSTGQGTLQETQYF; CDR3nt: TGCGCCAGCAGCACCGGACAGGGAACCCTTCAAGAGACCCAGTACTTC
v_gene: TRBV7-2; j_gene: TRBJ2-3; abundance: -; d_gene: -; CDR3aa: CASSRSRYTDTQYF; CDR3nt: TGTGCCAGCAGCCGCTCTAGATACACAGATACGCAGTATTTT
v_gene: TRBV6-1; j_gene: TRBJ2-3; abundance: -; d_gene: TRBD2; CDR3aa: CASSEARAGGRYF; CDR3nt: TGTGCCAGCAGTGAAGCGAGGGCGGGAGGGCGGTATTTT
v_gene: TRBV9; j_gene: TRBJ2-3; abundance: -; d_gene: -; CDR3aa: CASSPRQSSTDTQYF; CDR3nt: TGTGCCAGCAGCCCGCGACAGTCCAGCACAGATACGCAGTATTTT
v_gene: TRBV19; j_gene: TRBJ2-7; abundance: -; d_gene: -; CDR3aa: CASSITGNEQYF; CDR3nt: TGTGCCAGTAGTATCACAGGGAACGAGCAGTACTTC
v_gene: TRBV6-5; j_gene: TRBJ1-5; abundance: -; d_gene: -; CDR3aa: CASSRGRGNQPQHF; CDR3nt: TGTGCCAGCAGCCGCGGCCGGGGAAATCAGCCCCAGCATTTT
v_gene: TRBV6-5; j_gene: TRBJ1-5; abundance: -; d_gene: -; CDR3aa: CASRKFGSQDQPQHF; CDR3nt: TGTGCCAGCAGGAAGTTCGGGAGCCAGGATCAGCCCCAGCATTTT
v_gene: TRBV5-1; j_gene: TRBJ1-2; abundance: -; d_gene: TRBD1; CDR3aa: CASSDPGQGTSGYTF; CDR3nt: TGCGCCAGCAGCGACCCTGGACAGGGCACCAGTGGCTACACCTTC
v_gene: TRBV28; j_gene: TRBJ2-7; abundance: -; d_gene: TRBD2; CDR3aa: CASSPSPRLAGPYEQYF; CDR3nt: TGTGCCAGCAGTCCCTCCCCCCGGCTAGCGGGGCCCTACGAGCAGTACTTC
v_gene: TRBV2; j_gene: TRBJ2-4; abundance: -; d_gene: -; CDR3aa: CASILREIQYF; CDR3nt: TGTGCCAGCATCCTACGAGAGATTCAGTACTTC
v_gene: TRBV7-2; j_gene: TRBJ2-3; abundance: -; d_gene: TRBD2; CDR3aa: CASSFLAGGGSTDTQYF; CDR3nt: TGTGCCAGCAGTTTCCTAGCGGGAGGGGGTAGCACAGATACGCAGTATTTT
v_gene: TRBV4-1; j_gene: TRBJ1-6; abundance: -; d_gene: TRBD1; CDR3aa: CASSQVFSDRAGSPLHF; CDR3nt: TGCGCCAGCAGCCAAGTATTCTCGGACAGGGCGGGTTCACCCCTCCACTTT
v_gene: TRBV5-1; j_gene: TRBJ2-5; abundance: -; d_gene: TRBD1; CDR3aa: CASKHPTGQETQYF; CDR3nt: TGCGCCAGCAAACACCCGACAGGGCAAGAGACCCAGTACTTC
v_gene: TRBV28; j_gene: TRBJ2-3; abundance: -; d_gene: -; CDR3aa: CASSSPLPSWDTQYF; CDR3nt: TGTGCCAGCAGTTCCCCCTTGCCCAGTTGGGATACGCAGTATTTT
v_gene: TRBV5-1; j_gene: TRBJ2-3; abundance: -; d_gene: TRBD2; CDR3aa: CASSLGLAGGTDTQYF; CDR3nt: TGCGCCAGCAGCTTGGGACTAGCGGGCGGGACAGATACGCAGTATTTT
v_gene: TRBV11-2; j_gene: TRBJ2-5; abundance: -; d_gene: -; CDR3aa: CASKQGFGETQYF; CDR3nt: TGTGCCAGCAAACAGGGTTTCGGGGAGACCCAGTACTTC
v_gene: TRBV6-5; j_gene: TRBJ2-1; abundance: -; d_gene: -; CDR3aa: CATSFPTGYNEQFF; CDR3nt: TGTGCCACCTCGTTCCCGACAGGCTACAATGAGCAGTTCTTC
v_gene: TRBV5-6; j_gene: TRBJ1-2; abundance: few; d_gene: -; CDR3aa: CASSSDRVTRDYNYGYTF; CDR3nt: TGTGCCAGCAGCTCGGATCGAGTGACGAGGGATTATAACTATGGCTACACCTTC
v_gene: TRBV29-1; j_gene: TRBJ2-1; abundance: -; d_gene: -; CDR3aa: CSVEGLVSYNEQFF; CDR3nt: TGCAGCGTTGAAGGACTTGTATCCTACAATGAGCAGTTCTTC
v_gene: TRBV4-1; j_gene: TRBJ1-2; abundance: -; d_gene: TRBD1; CDR3aa: CASREAPGQGSIYGYTF; CDR3nt: TGCGCCAGCAGGGAGGCCCCGGGACAGGGGAGTATCTATGGCTACACCTTC
v_gene: TRBV7-2; j_gene: TRBJ1-2; abundance: -; d_gene: TRBD1; CDR3aa: CASSRQGANYGYTF; CDR3nt: TGTGCCAGCAGCCGTCAGGGGGCTAACTATGGCTACACCTTC
v_gene: TRBV27; j_gene: TRBJ1-1; abundance: -; d_gene: -; CDR3aa: CASSFSEGSGTEAFF; CDR3nt: TGTGCCAGCAGTTTTTCTGAGGGTTCGGGCACTGAAGCTTTCTTT
v_gene: TRBV29-1; j_gene: TRBJ1-5; abundance: -; d_gene: -; CDR3aa: CSALLGEAQHF; CDR3nt: TGCAGCGCCCTCCTCGGAGAGGCCCAGCATTTT